These T cell receptor beta chains were read from a single sample in a study of T cells in Graves' hyperthyroidism and ophthalmopathy. MiXCR, applied by TCRdb to the multiplex PCR reads, yields one record per CDR3 protein. Of roughly 500,000 distinct CDR3 sequences detected, approximately 49% appear once; the ten largest clones hold about 45%. Material for sequencing was peripheral blood or thyroid tissue (not recorded which). The receptors were gathered from an adult woman with Graves' disease, either hyperthyroidism or ophthalmopathy (not recorded which). Each CDR3 is given with its conserved first and last residue. The order of the fields is clone size, V gene, D gene, J gene, CDR3 protein, CDR3 DNA. A D gene is named only where the DNA matches it firmly. Some rows have no size entry. The others give once, few or many, or a class for an expanded clone.

once,TRBV20-1,TRBD1,TRBJ1-1,CSASSPGGHTEAFF,TGCAGTGCCAGCAGTCCAGGGGGGCACACTGAAGCTTTCTTT
NA,TRBV7-2,NA,TRBJ1-2,CASSLNRGTTYGYTF,TGTGCCAGCAGCTTAAATCGGGGCACTACCTATGGCTACACCTTC
NA,TRBV24-1,NA,TRBJ2-7,CATSGGSYEQYF,TGTGCCACCAGTGGGGGGTCCTACGAGCAGTACTTC
once,TRBV2,NA,TRBJ1-4,CASSDNGLVKLFF,TGTGCCAGCAGTGATAATGGATTGGTGAAACTGTTTTTT
few,TRBV4-1,NA,TRBJ1-6,CASSQVNSPLHF,TGCGCCAGCAGCCAAGTCAATTCACCCCTCCACTTT
NA,TRBV7-8,NA,TRBJ1-5,CASSHTLGGEQPQHF,TGCGCCAGCAGCCACACCTTGGGGGGAGAACAGCCCCAGCATTTT
NA,TRBV5-1,TRBD1,TRBJ2-2,CASSTGTGGGELFF,TGCGCCAGCAGCACCGGGACAGGGGGCGGGGAGCTGTTTTTT
NA,TRBV7-6,NA,TRBJ2-7,CASGRGDSYEQYF,TGTGCCAGCGGACGGGGCGATTCCTACGAGCAGTACTTC
NA,TRBV7-2,TRBD1,TRBJ2-5,CASSQWTGETQYF,TGTGCCAGCAGCCAGTGGACAGGGGAGACCCAGTACTTC
many,TRBV12-3/TRBV12-4,TRBD1,TRBJ1-5,CASSPGDRGSRQPQHF,TGTGCCAGCAGTCCTGGGGACAGGGGGAGTCGTCAGCCCCAGCATTTT
NA,TRBV6-5,NA,TRBJ1-5,CASSYGMGDQPQHF,TGTGCCAGCAGTTACGGGATGGGGGATCAGCCCCAGCATTTT
many,TRBV2,TRBD1,TRBJ1-6,CASSGTGNNSPLHF,TGTGCCAGCAGTGGGACAGGGAATAATTCACCCCTCCACTTT
NA,TRBV10-3,NA,TRBJ1-2,CAISESKGTFGIYGYTF,TGTGCCATCAGTGAGTCGAAAGGGACATTCGGGATTTATGGCTACACCTTC
NA,TRBV20-1,TRBD2,TRBJ2-1,CSELIGTSDANEQFF,TGCAGTGAACTAATCGGGACTAGCGATGCCAATGAGCAGTTCTTC
few,TRBV20-1,NA,TRBJ1-2,CSARTLGSYGYTF,TGCAGTGCTAGAACGTTGGGGTCCTATGGCTACACCTTC
NA,TRBV5-5,TRBD1,TRBJ2-2,CASSPRTGGIGELFF,TGTGCCAGCAGCCCAAGGACAGGGGGCATCGGGGAGCTGTTTTTT
NA,TRBV2,TRBD2,TRBJ2-2,CASRGLALTGELFF,TGTGCCAGCAGGGGACTAGCCCTCACCGGGGAGCTGTTTTTT
few,TRBV29-1,NA,TRBJ2-7,CSVWIGYEQYF,TGCAGCGTTTGGATTGGGTACGAGCAGTACTTC
once,TRBV2,NA,TRBJ1-1,CARRTGQNTEAFF,TGTGCCAGACGAACAGGGCAGAACACTGAAGCTTTCTTT
many,TRBV10-3,TRBD1,TRBJ2-2,CAIRPQGANPNTGELFF,TGTGCCATCAGGCCACAGGGGGCTAATCCGAACACCGGGGAGCTGTTTTTT
NA,TRBV6-5,NA,TRBJ1-1,CASSYLGVGVTEAFF,TGTGCCAGCAGTTATCTGGGGGTGGGTGTCACTGAAGCTTTCTTT
few,TRBV25-1,TRBD2,TRBJ2-5,CASLVLAGQETQYF,TGTGCCAGCTTGGTACTAGCGGGACAAGAGACCCAGTACTTC